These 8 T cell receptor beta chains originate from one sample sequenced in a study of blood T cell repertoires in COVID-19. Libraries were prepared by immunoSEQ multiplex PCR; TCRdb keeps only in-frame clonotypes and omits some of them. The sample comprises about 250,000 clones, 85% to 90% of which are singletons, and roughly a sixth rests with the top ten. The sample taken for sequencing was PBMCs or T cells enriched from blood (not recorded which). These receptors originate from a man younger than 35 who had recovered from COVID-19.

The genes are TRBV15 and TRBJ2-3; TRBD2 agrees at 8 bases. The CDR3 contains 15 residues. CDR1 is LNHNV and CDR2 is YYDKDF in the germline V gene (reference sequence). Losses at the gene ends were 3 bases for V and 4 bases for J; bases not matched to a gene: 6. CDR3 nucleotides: TGTGCCACCAGCAGCCAAAAGACTAGCGCAGATACGCAGTATTTT. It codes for CATSSQKTSADTQYF. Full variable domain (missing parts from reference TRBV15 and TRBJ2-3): DAMVIQNPRYQVTQFGKPVTLSCSQTLNHNVMYWYQQKSSQAPKLLFHYYDKDFNNEADTPDNFQSRRPNTSFCFLDIRSPGLGDTAMYLCATSSQKTSADTQYFGPGTRLTVL.

The CDR3 region has the DNA TGTGCCAGCTCACCAGAAGACAGACCCTATGGCTACACCTTC. Translation gives CASSPEDRPYGYTF. This chain joins TRBV18 and TRBJ1-2; TRBD1 might be the D (5 bases). The germline V gene encodes CDR1 KGHSH and CDR2 LQKENI. V was shortened by 2 bases and J by 4 bases, with 11 bases between the two germline ends. There are 14 residues in the CDR3.

CDR3 residues: CASSRDSLNEKLFF. DNA for the CDR3: TGTGCCAGCAGTCGCGACAGTCTTAATGAAAAACTGTTTTTT. V is TRBV3-1 (or the pseudogene TRBV3-2) and J is TRBJ1-4; D is perhaps TRBD1 (5 bases). Trimming cost V 6 bases and J 4 bases, with 12 bases left between them. The CDR3 contains 14 residues. Germline V gene lookup returns CDR1 LGHDT and CDR2 YNNKEL (reference sequence).

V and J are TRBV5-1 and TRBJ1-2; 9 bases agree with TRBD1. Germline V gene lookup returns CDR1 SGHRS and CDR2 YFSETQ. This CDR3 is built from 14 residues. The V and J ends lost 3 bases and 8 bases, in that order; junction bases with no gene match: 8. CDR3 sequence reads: CASSWGQGERGYTF. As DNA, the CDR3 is TGCGCCAGCAGCTGGGGACAGGGCGAGAGAGGCTACACCTTC. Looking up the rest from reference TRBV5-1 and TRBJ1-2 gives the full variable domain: KAGVTQTPRYLIKTRGQQVTLSCSPISGHRSVSWYQQTPGQGLQFLFEYFSETQRNKGNFPGRFSGRQFSNSRSEMNVSTLELGDSALYLCASSWGQGERGYTFGSGTRLTVV.

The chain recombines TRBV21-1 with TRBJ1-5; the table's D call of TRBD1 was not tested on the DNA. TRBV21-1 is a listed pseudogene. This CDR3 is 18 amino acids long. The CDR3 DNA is TGTGCCAGCAGCCTTTCTACCGGGACAGGGTTTTGGAATCAGCCCCAGCATTTT. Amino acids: CASSLSTGTGFWNQPQHF.

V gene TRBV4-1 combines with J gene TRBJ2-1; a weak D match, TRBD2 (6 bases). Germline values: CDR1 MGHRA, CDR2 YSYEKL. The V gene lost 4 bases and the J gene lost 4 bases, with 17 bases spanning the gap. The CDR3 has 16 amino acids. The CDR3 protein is CASSLSGRASYNEQFF. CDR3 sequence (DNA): TGCGCCAGCAGCCTTAGCGGAAGGGCAAGTTACAATGAGCAGTTCTTC.

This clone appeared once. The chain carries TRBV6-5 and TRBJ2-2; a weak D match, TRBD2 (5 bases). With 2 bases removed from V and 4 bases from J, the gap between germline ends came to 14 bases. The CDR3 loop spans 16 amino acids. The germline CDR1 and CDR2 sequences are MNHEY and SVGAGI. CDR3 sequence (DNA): TGTGCCAGCAGTTACACTACTAGGCCCGTCACCGGGGAGCTGTTTTTT. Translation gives CASSYTTRPVTGELFF.

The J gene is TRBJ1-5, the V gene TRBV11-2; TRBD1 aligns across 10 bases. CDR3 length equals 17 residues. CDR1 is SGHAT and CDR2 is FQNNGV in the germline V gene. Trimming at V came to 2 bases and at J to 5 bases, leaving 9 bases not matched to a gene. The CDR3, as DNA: TGTGCCAGCAGCTTAAGCGGGACAGGGGCTGTCGATCAGCCCCAGCATTTT. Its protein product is CASSLSGTGAVDQPQHF.